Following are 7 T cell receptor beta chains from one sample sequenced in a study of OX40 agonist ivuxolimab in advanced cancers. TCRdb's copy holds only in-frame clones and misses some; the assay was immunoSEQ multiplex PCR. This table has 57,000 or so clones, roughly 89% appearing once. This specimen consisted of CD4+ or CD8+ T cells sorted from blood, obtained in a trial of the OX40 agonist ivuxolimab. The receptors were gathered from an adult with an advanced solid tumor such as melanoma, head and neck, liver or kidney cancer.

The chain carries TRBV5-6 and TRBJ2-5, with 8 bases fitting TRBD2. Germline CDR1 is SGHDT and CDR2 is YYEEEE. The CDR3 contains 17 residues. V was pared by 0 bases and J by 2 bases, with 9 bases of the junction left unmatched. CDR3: CASSLAAQRGNQETQYF. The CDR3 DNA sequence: TGTGCCAGCAGCTTGGCGGCTCAGCGGGGGAATCAAGAGACCCAGTACTTC.

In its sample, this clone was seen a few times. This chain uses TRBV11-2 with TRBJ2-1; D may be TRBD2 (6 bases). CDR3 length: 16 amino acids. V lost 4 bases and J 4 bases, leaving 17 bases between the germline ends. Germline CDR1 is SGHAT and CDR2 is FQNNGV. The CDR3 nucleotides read TGTGCCAGCAGCTCCCGGGGGACTGGGTTGTACAATGAGCAGTTCTTC. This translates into CASSSRGTGLYNEQFF.

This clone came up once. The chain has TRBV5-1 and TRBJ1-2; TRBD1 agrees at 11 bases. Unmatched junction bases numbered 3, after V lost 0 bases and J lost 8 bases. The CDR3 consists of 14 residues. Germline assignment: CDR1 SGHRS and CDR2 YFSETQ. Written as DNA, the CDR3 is TGCGCCAGCAGCTTGGAGGACAGGGGGCGAGGCTACACCTTC. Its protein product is CASSLEDRGRGYTF.

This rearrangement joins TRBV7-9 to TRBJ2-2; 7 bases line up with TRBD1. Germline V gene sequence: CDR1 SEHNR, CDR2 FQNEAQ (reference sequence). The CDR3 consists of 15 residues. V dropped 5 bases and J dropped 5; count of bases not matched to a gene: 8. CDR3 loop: CASSRGDSKTGELFF. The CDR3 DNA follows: TGTGCCAGCAGCAGAGGGGACAGCAAAACCGGGGAGCTGTTTTTT.

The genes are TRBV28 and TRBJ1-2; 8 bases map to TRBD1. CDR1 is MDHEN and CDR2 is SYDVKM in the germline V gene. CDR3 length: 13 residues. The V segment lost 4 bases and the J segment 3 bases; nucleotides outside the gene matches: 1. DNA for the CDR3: TGTGCCAGCAGTTGGACAGGGTACTATGGCTACACCTTC. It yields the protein CASSWTGYYGYTF.

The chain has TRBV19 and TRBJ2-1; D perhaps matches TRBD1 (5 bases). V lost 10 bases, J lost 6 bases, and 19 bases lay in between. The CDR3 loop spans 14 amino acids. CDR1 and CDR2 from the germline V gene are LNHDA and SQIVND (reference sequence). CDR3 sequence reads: CATQLQGSSNEQFF. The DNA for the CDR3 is TGTGCCACTCAGCTTCAGGGATCGTCCAATGAGCAGTTCTTC.

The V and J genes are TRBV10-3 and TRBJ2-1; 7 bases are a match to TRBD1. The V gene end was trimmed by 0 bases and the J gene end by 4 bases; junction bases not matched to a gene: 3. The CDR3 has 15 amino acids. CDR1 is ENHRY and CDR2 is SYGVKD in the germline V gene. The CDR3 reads CAISESGQLYNEQFF. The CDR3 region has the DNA TGTGCCATCAGTGAGTCGGGACAGCTATACAATGAGCAGTTCTTC.